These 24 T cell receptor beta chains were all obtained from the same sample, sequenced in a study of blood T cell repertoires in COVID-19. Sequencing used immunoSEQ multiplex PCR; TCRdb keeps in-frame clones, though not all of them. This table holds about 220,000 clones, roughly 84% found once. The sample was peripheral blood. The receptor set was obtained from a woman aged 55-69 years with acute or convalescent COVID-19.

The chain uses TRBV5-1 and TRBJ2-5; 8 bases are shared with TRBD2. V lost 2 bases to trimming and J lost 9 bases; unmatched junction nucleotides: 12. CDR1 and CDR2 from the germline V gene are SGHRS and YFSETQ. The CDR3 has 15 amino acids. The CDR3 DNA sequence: TGCGCCAGCAGCTTAGTTAGCGGGGTCCAAGGGGCCCAGTACTTC. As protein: CASSLVSGVQGAQYF.

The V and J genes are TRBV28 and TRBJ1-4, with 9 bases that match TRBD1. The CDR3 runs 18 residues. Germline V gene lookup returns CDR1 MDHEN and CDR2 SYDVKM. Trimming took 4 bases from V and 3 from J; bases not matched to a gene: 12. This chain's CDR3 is CASSSGVTGGRSNEKLFF. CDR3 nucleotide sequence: TGTGCCAGCAGTTCCGGGGTAACAGGGGGCCGTTCTAATGAAAAACTGTTTTTT.

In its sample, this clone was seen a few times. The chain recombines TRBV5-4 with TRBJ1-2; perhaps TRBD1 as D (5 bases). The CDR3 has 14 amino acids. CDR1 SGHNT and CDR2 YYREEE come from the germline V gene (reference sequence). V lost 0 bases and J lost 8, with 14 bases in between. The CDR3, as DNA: TGTGCCAGCAGCTTGGACAGGCTTGATTACGGCTACACCTTC. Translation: CASSLDRLDYGYTF.

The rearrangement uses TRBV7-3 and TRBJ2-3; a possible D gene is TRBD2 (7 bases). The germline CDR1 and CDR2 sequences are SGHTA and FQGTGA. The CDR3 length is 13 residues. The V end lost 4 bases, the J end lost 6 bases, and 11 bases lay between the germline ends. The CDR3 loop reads CASSSGGRDTQYF. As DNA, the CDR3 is TGTGCCAGCAGCTCGGGGGGCCGGGATACGCAGTATTTT.

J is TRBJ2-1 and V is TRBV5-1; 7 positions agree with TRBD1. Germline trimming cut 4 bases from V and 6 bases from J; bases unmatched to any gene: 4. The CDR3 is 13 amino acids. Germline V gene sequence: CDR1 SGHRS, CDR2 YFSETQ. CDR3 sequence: CASSEGTANEQFF. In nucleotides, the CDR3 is TGCGCCAGCAGCGAGGGGACAGCCAATGAGCAGTTCTTC.

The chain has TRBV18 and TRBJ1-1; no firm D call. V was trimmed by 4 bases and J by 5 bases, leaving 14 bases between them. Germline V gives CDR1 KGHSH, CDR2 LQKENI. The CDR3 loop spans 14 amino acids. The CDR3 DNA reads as TGTGCCAGCTCACGGTCATTCGGGGAGACTGAAGCTTTCTTT. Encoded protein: CASSRSFGETEAFF.

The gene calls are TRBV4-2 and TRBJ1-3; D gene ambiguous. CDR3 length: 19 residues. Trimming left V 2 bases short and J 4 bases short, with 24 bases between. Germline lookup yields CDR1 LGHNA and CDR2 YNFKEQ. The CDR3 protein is CASSQSRLSGQIRGNTIYF. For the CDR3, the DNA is TGTGCCAGCAGCCAATCTAGATTAAGCGGCCAGATCCGGGGAAACACCATATATTTT.

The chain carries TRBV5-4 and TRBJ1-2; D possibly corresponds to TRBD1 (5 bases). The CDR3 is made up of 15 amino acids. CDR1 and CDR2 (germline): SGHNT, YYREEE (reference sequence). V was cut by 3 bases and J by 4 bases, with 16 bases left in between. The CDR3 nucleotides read TGTGCCAGCAGCTCGAAGGACGGGGGGTTCTATGGCTACACCTTC. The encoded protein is CASSSKDGGFYGYTF.

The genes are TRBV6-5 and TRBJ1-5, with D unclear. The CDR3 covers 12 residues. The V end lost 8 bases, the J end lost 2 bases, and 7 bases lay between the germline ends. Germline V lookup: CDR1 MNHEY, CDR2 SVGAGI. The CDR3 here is CASGRGNQPQHF. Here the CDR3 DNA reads TGTGCCAGCGGTCGCGGCAATCAGCCCCAGCATTTT.

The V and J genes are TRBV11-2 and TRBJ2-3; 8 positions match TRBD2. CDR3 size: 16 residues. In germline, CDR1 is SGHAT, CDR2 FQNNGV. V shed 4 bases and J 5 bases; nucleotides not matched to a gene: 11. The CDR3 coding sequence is TGTGCCAGCAGCTCCGGGAGGGGGACTGGCTTAGATACGCAGTATTTT. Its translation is CASSSGRGTGLDTQYF.

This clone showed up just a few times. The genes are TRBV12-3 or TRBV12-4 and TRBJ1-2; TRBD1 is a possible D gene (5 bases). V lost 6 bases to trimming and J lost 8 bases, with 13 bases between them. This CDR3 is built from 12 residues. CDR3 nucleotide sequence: TGTGCCAGCAGAATCCAGGGCCACGGCTACACCTTC. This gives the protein CASRIQGHGYTF.

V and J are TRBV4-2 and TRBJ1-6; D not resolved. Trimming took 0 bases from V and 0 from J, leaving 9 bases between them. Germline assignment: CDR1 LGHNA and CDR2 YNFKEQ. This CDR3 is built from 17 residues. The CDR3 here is CASSQDTGSSYNSPLHF. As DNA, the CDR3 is TGTGCCAGCAGCCAAGACACCGGGAGCTCCTATAATTCACCCCTCCACTTT.

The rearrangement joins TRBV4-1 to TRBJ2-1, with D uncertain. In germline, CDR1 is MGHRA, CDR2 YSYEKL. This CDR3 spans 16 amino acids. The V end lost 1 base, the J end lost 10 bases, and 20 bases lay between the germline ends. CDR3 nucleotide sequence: TGCGCCAGCAGCCAAGCCCTCACGTTGGGCAACCGGGAGCAGTTCTTC. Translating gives CASSQALTLGNREQFF.

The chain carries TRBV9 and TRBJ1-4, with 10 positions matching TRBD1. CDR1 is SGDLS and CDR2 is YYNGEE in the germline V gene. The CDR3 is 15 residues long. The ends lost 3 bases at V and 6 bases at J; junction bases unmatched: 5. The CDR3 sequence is CASSGRDRGYEKLFF. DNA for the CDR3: TGTGCCAGCAGCGGACGGGACAGGGGTTATGAAAAACTGTTTTTT.

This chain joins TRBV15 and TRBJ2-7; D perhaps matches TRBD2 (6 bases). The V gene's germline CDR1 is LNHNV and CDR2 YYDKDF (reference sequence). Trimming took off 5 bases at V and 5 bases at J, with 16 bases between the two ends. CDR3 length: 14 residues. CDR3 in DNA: TGTGCCACCAGCCGACGACTAGATTCCGACGAGCAGTACTTC. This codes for CATSRRLDSDEQYF.

This CDR3 reads CASGLPGGANQPQHF. CDR3 DNA: TGTGCTAGTGGTTTGCCCGGAGGGGCTAATCAGCCCCAGCATTTT. The chain uses TRBV12-5 and TRBJ1-5, with D tentatively TRBD1 (5 bases). The CDR3 is made up of 15 amino acids. V shed 2 bases and J shed 4 bases, with 12 bases lying between them. The germline gives CDR1 LGHNT, CDR2 FRNRAP.

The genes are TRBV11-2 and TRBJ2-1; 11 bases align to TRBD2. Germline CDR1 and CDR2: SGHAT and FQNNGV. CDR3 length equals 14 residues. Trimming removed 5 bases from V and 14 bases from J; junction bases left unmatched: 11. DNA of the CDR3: TGTGCCAGCAGCGGACTAGCGGGCAAGTTCCCCGAGTTCTTC. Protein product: CASSGLAGKFPEFF.

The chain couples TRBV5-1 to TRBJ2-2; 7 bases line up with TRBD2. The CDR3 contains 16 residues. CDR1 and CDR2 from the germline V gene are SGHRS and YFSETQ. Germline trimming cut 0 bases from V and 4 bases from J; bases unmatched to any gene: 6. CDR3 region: CASSLASGVGTGELFF. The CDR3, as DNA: TGCGCCAGCAGCTTGGCGAGCGGGGTAGGCACCGGGGAGCTGTTTTTT.

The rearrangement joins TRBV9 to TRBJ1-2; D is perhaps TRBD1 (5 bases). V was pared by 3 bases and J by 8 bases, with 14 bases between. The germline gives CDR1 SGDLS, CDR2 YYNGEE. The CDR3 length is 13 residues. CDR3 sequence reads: CASSATTGYGYTF. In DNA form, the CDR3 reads TGTGCCAGCAGCGCAACCACAGGTTACGGCTACACCTTC.

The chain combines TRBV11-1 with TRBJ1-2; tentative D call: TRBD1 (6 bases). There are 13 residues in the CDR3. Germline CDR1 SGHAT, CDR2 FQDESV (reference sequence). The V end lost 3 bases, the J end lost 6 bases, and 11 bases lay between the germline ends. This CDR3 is CASSFRAGDGYTF. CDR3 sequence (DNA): TGTGCCAGCAGCTTCCGGGCAGGGGATGGCTACACCTTC. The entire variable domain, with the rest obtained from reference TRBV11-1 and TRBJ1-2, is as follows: EAEVAQSPRYKITEKSQAVAFWCDPISGHATLYWYRQILGQGPELLVQFQDESVVDDSQLPKDRFSAERLKGVDSTLKIQPAELGDSAMYLCASSFRAGDGYTFGSGTRLTVV.

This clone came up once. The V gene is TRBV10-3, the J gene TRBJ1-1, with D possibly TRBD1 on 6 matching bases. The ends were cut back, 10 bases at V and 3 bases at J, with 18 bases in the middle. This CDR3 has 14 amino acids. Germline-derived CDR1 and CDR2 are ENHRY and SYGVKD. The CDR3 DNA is TGTGCCACTAGATCCCTGGACAGAGACACTGAAGCTTTCTTT. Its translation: CATRSLDRDTEAFF.

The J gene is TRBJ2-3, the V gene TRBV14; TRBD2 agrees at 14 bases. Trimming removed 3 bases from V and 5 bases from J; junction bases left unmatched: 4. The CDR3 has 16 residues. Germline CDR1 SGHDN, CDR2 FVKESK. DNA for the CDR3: TGTGCCAGCAGCCAGGGACTAGCGGGAGAGCTAGATACGCAGTATTTT. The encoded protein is CASSQGLAGELDTQYF.

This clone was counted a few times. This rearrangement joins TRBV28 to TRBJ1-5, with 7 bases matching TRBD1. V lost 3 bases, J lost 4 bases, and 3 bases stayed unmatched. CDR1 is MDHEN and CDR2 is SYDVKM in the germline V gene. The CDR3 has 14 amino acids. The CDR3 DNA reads TGTGCCAGCAGTTTGTCAGGGGGAAATCAGCCCCAGCATTTT. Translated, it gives CASSLSGGNQPQHF.

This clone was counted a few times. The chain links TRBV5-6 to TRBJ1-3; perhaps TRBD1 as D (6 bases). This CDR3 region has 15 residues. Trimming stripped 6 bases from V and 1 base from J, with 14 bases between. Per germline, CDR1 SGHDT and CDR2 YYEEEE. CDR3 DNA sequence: TGTGCCAGCACCCCCTCAGGGGCTTCTGGAAACACCATATATTTT. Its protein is CASTPSGASGNTIYF.